Here is one TCR beta chain with its context. This clone was seen just once. No cognate antigen has been identified for it. Base qualities are not at hand, and no much larger clone is one base apart. This record comes from a study of blood T cell repertoires in COVID-19 (dated by TCRdb to the early 2020s). For the study in its entirety: The collaborator samples originated in the United States, Italy and Spain and spanned the acute and convalescent phases of COVID-19. The samples were drawn from two sources: the first 160 participants of the ongoing ImmuneRACE study, and 1,000 to 1,500 subjects contributed by 6 global collaborators. Where HLA class I and class II types were available, the types were taken from metadata supplied by the sample provider, not from assay-based typing. The repertoires were made available in a free public database intended to serve as a resource for research on the immune response to SARS-CoV-2. Subjects who had been exposed to COVID-19, were actively infected with it, or had recovered from it provided the deeply sampled blood TCRbeta repertoires that made up the dataset. The sample metadata nearly always contained a de-identified subject ID, COVID-19 status, age in years and sex. The prospective study material was composed of cDNA or gDNA derived from T cells, B-cell-depleted T cells, or PBMCs.

Overall study results and their limits: The quantity of clinical and demographic metadata differed by source and by participant and was supplied without curation.

The collaborating institutions used their own protocols to collect whole blood in K2EDTA tubes. For TCRbeta analysis, collaborator samples were shipped as frozen whole blood, as isolated PBMCs, or as DNA extracted from either sample type. TCRbeta CDR3 regions were amplified from genomic DNA using the immunoSEQ Assay, a bias-controlled multiplex PCR. Per the source publication's procedure: The number of nucleated cells in each sample was estimated by amplification of reference gene primers within the assay. To quantify the absolute abundance of each unique TCRbeta CDR3 rearrangement, sequence reads were collapsed and filtered. For each sample, productive Simpson clonality was calculated as the square root of Simpson's diversity index across productive rearrangements. TCRdb mirrors the immuneACCESS table, restricted to in-frame sequences. Some clones are absent from its copies; in checked studies, under half trace to an unresolved V gene, and the reason for the others is unknown. The DNA was the basis for D and trimming; V, J and clone size are from that table. The sample table records about 240,000 clones; roughly nine tenths of these occur just once. The top ten clones comprise 6.2% of the sample.

There are 15 amino acids in the CDR3, from cysteine to phenylalanine inclusive. The read is trimmed to its CDR3 DNA, 45 bases read in frame from base 1. The V and J ends are trimmed by 4 bases and 3 bases, leaving 16 bases between them. Reading the germline V gene gives CDR1 MNHEY and CDR2 SVGEGT. The TCR comes from a man aged 55-75 years with acute or convalescent COVID-19. This chain joins TRBV6-2 or TRBV6-3 to TRBJ2-7; the D gene is perhaps TRBD2, from 6 matching bases. The sequenced material came from peripheral blood. The bases read TGTGCCAGCAGTTCCCAGGGAGGACTCGGCTACGAGCAGTACTTC. Its protein product is CASSSQGGLGYEQYF.